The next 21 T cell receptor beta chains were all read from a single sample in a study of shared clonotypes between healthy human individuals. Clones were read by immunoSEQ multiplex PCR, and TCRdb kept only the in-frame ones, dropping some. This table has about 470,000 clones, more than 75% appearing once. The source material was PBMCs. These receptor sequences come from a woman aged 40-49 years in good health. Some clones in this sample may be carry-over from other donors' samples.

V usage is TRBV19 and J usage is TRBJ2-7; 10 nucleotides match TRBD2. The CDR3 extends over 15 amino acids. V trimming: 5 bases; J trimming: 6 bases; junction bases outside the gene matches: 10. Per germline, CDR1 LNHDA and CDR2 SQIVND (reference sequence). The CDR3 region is CASSPPLAGVGEQYF. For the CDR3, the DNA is TGTGCCAGTAGTCCCCCCCTAGCGGGAGTGGGCGAGCAGTACTTC.

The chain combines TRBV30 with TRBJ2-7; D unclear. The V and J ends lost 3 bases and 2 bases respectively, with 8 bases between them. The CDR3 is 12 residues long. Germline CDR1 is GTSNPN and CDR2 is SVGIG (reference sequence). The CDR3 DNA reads TGTGCCTGGAGACGAGGTCCCTACGAGCAGTACTTC. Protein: CAWRRGPYEQYF.

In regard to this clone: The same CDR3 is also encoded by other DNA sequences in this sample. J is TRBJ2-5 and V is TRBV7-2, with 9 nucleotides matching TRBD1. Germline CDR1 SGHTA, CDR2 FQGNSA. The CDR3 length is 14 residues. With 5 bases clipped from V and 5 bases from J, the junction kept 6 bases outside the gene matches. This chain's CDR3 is CASSRDRGAETQYF. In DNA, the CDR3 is TGTGCCAGCAGCCGAGACAGGGGGGCGGAGACCCAGTACTTC. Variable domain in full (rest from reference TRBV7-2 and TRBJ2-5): GAGVSQSPSNKVTEKGKDVELRCDPISGHTALYWYRQSLGQGLEFLIYFQGNSAPDKSGLPSDRFSAERTGGSVSTLTIQRTQQEDSAVYLCASSRDRGAETQYFGPGTRLLVL.

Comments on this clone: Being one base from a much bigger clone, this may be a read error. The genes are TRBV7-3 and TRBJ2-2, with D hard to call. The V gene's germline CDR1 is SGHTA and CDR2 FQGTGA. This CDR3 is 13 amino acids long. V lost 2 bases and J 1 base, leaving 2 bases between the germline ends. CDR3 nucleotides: TGTGCCAGCAGCTTACTGAACACCGGGGAGCTGTTTTTT. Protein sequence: CASSLLNTGELFF. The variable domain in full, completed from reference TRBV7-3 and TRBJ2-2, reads GAGVSQTPSNKVTEKGKYVELRCDPISGHTALYWYRQSLGQGPEFLIYFQGTGAADDSGLPNDRFFAVRPEGSVSTLKIQRTERGDSAVYLCASSLLNTGELFFGEGSRLTVL.

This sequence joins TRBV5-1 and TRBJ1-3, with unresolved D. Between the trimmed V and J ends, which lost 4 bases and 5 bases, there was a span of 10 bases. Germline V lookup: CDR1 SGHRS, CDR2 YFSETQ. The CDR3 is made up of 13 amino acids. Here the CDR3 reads CASSPVGRNTIYF. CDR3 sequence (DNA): TGCGCCAGCAGCCCCGTGGGCCGAAACACCATATATTTT.

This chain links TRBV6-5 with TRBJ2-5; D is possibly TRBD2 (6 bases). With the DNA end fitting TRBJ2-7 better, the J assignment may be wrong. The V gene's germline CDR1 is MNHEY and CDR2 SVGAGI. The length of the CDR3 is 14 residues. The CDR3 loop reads CASRVAELSYEQYF. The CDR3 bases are TGTGCCAGCAGGGTAGCGGAGCTATCCTACGAGCAGTACTTC.

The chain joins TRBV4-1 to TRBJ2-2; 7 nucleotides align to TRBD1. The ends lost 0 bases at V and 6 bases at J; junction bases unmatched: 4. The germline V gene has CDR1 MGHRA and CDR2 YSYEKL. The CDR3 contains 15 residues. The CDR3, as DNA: TGCGCCAGCAGCCAAGATAGTCAGGGGGCCGGGGAGCTGTTTTTT. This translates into CASSQDSQGAGELFF.

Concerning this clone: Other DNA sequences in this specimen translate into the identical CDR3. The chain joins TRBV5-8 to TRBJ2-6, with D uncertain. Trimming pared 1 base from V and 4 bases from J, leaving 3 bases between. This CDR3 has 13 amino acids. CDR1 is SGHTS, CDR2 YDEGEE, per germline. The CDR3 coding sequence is TGTGCCAGCAGCTTGCGGGGGGCCAACGTCCTGACTTTC. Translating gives CASSLRGANVLTF.

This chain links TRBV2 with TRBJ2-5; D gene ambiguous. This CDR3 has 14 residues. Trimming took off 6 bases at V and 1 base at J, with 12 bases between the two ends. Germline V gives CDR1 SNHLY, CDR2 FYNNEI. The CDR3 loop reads CASRVRASQETQYF. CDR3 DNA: TGTGCCAGCAGGGTACGGGCCTCCCAAGAGACCCAGTACTTC.

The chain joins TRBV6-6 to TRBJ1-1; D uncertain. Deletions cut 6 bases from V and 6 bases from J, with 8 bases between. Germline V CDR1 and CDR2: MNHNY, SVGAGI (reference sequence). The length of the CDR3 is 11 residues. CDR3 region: CASSNSAEAFF. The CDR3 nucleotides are TGTGCCAGCAGCAACAGCGCTGAAGCTTTCTTT.

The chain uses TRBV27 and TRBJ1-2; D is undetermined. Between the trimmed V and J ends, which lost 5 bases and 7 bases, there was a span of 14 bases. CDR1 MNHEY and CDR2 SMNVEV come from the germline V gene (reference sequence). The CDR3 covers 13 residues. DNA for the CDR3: TGTGCCAGCAGTGCAACACGGTCTACTGGCTACACCTTC. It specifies CASSATRSTGYTF.

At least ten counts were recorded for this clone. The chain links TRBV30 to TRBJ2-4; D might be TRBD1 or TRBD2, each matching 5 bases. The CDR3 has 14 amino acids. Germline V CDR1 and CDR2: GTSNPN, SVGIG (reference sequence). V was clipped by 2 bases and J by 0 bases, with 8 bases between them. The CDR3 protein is CAWSLGTAKNIQYF. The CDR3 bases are TGTGCCTGGAGTCTCGGGACAGCCAAAAACATTCAGTACTTC.

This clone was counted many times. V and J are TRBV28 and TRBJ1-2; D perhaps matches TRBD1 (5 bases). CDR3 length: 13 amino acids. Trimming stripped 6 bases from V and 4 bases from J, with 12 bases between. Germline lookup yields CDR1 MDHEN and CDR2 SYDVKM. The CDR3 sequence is CASRPTGPYGYTF. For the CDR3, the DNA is TGTGCCAGCAGGCCGACGGGGCCCTATGGCTACACCTTC.

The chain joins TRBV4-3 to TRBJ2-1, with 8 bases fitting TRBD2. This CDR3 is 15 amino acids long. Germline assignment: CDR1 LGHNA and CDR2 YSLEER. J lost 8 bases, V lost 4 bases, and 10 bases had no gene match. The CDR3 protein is CASSLMRGARYEQFF. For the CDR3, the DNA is TGCGCCAGCAGCCTTATGCGGGGGGCGCGGTATGAGCAGTTCTTC.

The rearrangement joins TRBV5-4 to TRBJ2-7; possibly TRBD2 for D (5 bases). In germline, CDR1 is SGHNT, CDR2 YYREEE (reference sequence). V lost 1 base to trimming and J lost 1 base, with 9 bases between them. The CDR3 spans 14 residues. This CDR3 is CASSLSGNSYEQYF. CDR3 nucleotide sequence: TGTGCCAGCAGCTTGTCCGGGAATTCCTACGAGCAGTACTTC. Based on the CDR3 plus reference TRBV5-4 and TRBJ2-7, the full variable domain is ETGVTQSPTHLIKTRGQQVTLRCSSQSGHNTVSWYQQALGQGPQFIFQYYREEENGRGNFPPRFSGLQFPNYSSELNVNALELDDSALYLCASSLSGNSYEQYFGPGTRLTVT.

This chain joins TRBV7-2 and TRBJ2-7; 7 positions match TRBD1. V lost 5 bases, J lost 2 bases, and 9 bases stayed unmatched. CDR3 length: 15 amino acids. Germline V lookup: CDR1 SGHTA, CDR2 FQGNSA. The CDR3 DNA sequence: TGTGCCAGCAGCCAGGGGGTAGCGAGCCCCTACGAGCAGTACTTC. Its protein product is CASSQGVASPYEQYF.

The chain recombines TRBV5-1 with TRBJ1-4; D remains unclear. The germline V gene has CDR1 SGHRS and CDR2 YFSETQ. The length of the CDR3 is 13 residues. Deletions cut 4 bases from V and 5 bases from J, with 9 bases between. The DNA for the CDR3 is TGCGCCAGCAGCGTTGGTTCAAATGAAAAACTGTTTTTT. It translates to CASSVGSNEKLFF.

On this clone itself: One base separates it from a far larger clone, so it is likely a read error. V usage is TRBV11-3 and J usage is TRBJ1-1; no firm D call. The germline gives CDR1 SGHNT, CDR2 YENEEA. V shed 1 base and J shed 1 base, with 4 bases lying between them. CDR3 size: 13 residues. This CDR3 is CASSLAGNTEAFF. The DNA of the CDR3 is TGTGCCAGCAGCTTAGCGGGGAACACTGAAGCTTTCTTT.

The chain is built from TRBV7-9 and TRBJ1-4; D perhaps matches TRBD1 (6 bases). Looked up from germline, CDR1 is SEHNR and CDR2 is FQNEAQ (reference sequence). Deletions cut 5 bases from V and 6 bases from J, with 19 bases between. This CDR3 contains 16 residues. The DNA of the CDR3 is TGTGCCAGCAGCCCTCGGGGCGGCGAGGGGGATGAAAAACTGTTTTTT. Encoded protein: CASSPRGGEGDEKLFF.

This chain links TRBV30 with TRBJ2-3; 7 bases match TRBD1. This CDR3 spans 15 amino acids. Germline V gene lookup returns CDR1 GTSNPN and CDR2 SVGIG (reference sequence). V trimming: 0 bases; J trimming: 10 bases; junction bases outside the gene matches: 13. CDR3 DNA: TGTGCCTGGAGTGTTAGGACAGGCCCAGGGGATCCGCAGTATTTT. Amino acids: CAWSVRTGPGDPQYF.

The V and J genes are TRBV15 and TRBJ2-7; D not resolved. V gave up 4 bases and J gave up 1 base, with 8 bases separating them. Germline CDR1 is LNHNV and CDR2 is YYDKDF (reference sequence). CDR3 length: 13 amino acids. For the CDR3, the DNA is TGTGCCACCAGCATAGGCCGTTCCTACGAGCAGTACTTC. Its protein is CATSIGRSYEQYF. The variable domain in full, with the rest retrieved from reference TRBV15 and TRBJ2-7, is DAMVIQNPRYQVTQFGKPVTLSCSQTLNHNVMYWYQQKSSQAPKLLFHYYDKDFNNEADTPDNFQSRRPNTSFCFLDIRSPGLGDTAMYLCATSIGRSYEQYFGPGTRLTVT.